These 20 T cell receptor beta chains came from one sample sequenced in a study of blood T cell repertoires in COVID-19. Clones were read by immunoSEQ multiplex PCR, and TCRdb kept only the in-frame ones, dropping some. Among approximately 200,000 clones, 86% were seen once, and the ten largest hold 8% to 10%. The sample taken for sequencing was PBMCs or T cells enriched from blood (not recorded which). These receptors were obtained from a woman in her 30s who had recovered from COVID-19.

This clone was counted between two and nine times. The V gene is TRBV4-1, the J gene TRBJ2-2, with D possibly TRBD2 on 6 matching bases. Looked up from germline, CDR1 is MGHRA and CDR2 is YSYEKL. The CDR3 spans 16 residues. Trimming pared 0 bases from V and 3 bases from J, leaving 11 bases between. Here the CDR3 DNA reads TGCGCCAGCAGCCAAGACCGACTAGATCACACCGGGGAGCTGTTTTTT. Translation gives CASSQDRLDHTGELFF.

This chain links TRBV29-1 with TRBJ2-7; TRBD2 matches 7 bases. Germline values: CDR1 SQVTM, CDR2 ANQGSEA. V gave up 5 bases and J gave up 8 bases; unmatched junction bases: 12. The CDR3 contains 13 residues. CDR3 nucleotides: TGCAGCGTTTACGGGAGCGGGGCCTATCAGCAGTACTTC. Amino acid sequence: CSVYGSGAYQQYF.

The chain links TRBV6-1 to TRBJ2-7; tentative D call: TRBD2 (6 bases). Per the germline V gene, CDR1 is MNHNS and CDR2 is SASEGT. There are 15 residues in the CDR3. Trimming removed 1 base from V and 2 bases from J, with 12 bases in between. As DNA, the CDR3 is TGTGCCAGCAGTGAAGGTGCACTAGCCGCCTACGAGCAGTACTTC. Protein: CASSEGALAAYEQYF.

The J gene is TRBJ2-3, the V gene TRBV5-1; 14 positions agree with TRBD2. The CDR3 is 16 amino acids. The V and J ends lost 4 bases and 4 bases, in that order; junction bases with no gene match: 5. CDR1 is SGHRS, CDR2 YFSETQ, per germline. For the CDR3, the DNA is TGCGCCAGCAGCCAGGGACTAGCGGGAGAGGCAGATACGCAGTATTTT. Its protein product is CASSQGLAGEADTQYF.

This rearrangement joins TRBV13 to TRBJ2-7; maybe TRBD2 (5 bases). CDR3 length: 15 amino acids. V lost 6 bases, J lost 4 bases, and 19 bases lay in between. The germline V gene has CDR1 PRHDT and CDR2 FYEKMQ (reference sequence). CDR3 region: CASRLEGGDPYEQYF. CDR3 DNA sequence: TGTGCCAGCAGACTAGAGGGTGGGGATCCATACGAGCAGTACTTC.

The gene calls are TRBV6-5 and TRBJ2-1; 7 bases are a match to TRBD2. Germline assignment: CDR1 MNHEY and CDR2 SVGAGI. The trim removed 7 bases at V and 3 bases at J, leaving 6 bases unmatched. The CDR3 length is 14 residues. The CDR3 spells CASIALADYNEQFF. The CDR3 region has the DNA TGTGCCAGCATCGCCCTAGCGGACTACAATGAGCAGTTCTTC.

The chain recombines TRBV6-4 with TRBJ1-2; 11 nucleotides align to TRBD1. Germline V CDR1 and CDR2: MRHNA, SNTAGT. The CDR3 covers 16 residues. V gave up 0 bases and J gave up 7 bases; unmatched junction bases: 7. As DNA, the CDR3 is TGTGCCAGCAGTGACTCGCCCGGGACAGGGGGAGGTGGCTACACCTTC. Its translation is CASSDSPGTGGGGYTF.

CDR3 amino acids: CASSAGSISPLHF. The CDR3 DNA is TGTGCCAGCAGCGCCGGTTCCATCTCACCCCTCCACTTT. The genes are TRBV3-1 (or the pseudogene TRBV3-2) and TRBJ1-6; D unresolved. The CDR3 sequence is 13 residues long. The V gene lost 5 bases and the J gene lost 10 bases, with 12 bases spanning the gap. CDR1 LGHDT and CDR2 YNNKEL come from the germline V gene (reference sequence).

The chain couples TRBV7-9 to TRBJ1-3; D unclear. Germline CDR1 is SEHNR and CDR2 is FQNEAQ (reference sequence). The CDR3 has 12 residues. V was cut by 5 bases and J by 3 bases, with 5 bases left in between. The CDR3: CASSENGNTIYF. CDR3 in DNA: TGTGCCAGCAGCGAGAATGGAAACACCATATATTTT.

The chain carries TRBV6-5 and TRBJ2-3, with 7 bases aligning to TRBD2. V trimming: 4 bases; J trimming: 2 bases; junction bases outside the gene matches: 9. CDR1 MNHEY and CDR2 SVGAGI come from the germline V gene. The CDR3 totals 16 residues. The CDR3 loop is CASSFSREDYTDTQYF. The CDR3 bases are TGTGCCAGCAGTTTCTCCCGGGAGGACTACACAGATACGCAGTATTTT.

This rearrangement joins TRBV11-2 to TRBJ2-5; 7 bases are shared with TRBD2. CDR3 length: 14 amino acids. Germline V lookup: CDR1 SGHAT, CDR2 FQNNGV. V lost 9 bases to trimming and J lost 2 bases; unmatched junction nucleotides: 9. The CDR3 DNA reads TGTGCCAGTATCGTAGCGGGCATGCAAGAGACCCAGTACTTC. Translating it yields CASIVAGMQETQYF.

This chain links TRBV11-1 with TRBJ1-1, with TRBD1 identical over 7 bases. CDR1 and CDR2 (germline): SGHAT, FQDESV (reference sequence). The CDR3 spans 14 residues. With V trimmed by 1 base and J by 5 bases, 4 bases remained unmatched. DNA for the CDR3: TGTGCCAGCAGCTTAGGACAGGGTATGACTGAAGCTTTCTTT. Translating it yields CASSLGQGMTEAFF. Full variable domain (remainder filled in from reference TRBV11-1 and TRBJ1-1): EAEVAQSPRYKITEKSQAVAFWCDPISGHATLYWYRQILGQGPELLVQFQDESVVDDSQLPKDRFSAERLKGVDSTLKIQPAELGDSAMYLCASSLGQGMTEAFFGQGTRLTVV.

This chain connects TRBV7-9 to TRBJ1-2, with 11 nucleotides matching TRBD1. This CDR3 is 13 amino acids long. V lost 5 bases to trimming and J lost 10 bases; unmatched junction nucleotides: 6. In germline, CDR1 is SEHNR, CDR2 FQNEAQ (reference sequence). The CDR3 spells CASSPQGQGDYTF. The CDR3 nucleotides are TGTGCCAGCAGCCCACAGGGACAGGGGGACTACACCTTC.

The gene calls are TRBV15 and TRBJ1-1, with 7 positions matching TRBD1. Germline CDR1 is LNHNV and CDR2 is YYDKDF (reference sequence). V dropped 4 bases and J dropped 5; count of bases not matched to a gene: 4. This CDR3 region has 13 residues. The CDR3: CATSTQGETEAFF. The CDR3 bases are TGTGCCACCAGCACTCAGGGGGAAACTGAAGCTTTCTTT.

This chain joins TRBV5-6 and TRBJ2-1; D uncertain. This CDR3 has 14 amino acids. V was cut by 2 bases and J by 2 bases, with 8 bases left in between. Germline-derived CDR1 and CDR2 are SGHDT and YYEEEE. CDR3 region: CASSFKQTYNEQFF. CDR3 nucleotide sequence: TGTGCCAGCAGCTTTAAACAAACCTACAATGAGCAGTTCTTC.

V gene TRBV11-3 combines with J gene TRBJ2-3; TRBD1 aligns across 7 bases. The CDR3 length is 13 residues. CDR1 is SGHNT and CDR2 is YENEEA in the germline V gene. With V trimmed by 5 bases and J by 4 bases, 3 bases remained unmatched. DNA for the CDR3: TGTGCCAGCAGCCAGACAGGGCCAGATACGCAGTATTTT. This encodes CASSQTGPDTQYF.

In DNA form, the CDR3 reads TGTGCCAGCAGCTTAGAGAGTGCAGGGTCCTACGAGCAGTACTTC. Its protein is CASSLESAGSYEQYF. The chain combines TRBV11-2 with TRBJ2-7; maybe TRBD1 (5 bases). Trimming removed 0 bases at V and 1 base at J, with 10 bases between. The germline CDR1 and CDR2 sequences are SGHAT and FQNNGV. The CDR3 is made up of 15 amino acids.

CDR3 loop: CASSLPSGGNNEQFF. CDR3 DNA sequence: TGCGCCAGCAGCCTCCCTAGCGGAGGTAACAATGAGCAGTTCTTC. This sequence joins TRBV5-1 and TRBJ2-1, with 7 bases identical to TRBD2. Germline CDR1 SGHRS, CDR2 YFSETQ. The trim removed 4 bases at V and 5 bases at J, leaving 9 bases unmatched. This CDR3 contains 15 residues. Full variable domain (outside the CDR3, taken from reference TRBV5-1 and TRBJ2-1): KAGVTQTPRYLIKTRGQQVTLSCSPISGHRSVSWYQQTPGQGLQFLFEYFSETQRNKGNFPGRFSGRQFSNSRSEMNVSTLELGDSALYLCASSLPSGGNNEQFFGPGTRLTVL.

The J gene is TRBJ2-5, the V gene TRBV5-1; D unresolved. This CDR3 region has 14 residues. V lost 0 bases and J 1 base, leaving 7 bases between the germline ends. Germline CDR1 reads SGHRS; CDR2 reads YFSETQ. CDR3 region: CASSLASFQETQYF. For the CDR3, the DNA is TGCGCCAGCAGCTTGGCCAGTTTCCAAGAGACCCAGTACTTC.

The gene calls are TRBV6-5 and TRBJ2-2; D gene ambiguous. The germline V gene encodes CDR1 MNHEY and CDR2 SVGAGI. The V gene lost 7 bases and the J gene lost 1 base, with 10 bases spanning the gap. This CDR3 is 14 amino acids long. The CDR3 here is CASTKEWNTGELFF. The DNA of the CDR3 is TGTGCCAGCACGAAGGAGTGGAACACCGGGGAGCTGTTTTTT.